Shown below are 19 T cell receptor beta chains from a single sample sequenced in a study of shared clonotypes between healthy human individuals. The naive CD8 subset, CD45RO-negative cells positively selected for CCR7, excluded terminally differentiated effector memory CD45RA+ cells. Measured with immunoSEQ multiplex PCR; TCRdb has only the in-frame clones, and not every one. The sample carries nearly 600,000 clones, around 95% recorded once. Material for sequencing was naive CD8+ T cells sorted from blood. These receptors were taken from a woman aged 30 to 39 in good health.

The chain joins TRBV28 to TRBJ2-3; 11 positions match TRBD2. The CDR3 is 18 residues long. Trimming took 6 bases from V and 2 from J; bases not matched to a gene: 13. Looked up from germline, CDR1 is MDHEN and CDR2 is SYDVKM. CDR3: CASSTGLAARDHTDTQYF. The CDR3 nucleotides read TGTGCCAGCAGCACGGGACTAGCGGCCCGCGATCACACAGATACGCAGTATTTT. Using reference TRBV28 and TRBJ2-3 for the parts outside the CDR3, the full variable domain is DVKVTQSSRYLVKRTGEKVFLECVQDMDHENMFWYRQDPGLGLRLIYFSYDVKMKEKGDIPEGYSVSREKKERFSLILESASTNQTSMYLCASSTGLAARDHTDTQYFGPGTRLTVL.

This chain uses TRBV5-4 with TRBJ2-1; 8 bases line up with TRBD2. Per germline, CDR1 SGHNT and CDR2 YYREEE (reference sequence). CDR3 length equals 15 residues. V shed 2 bases and J 0 bases; nucleotides not matched to a gene: 1. The CDR3 nucleotides are TGTGCCAGCAGCTTCGGGACTAGCTCCTACAATGAGCAGTTCTTC. Translating it yields CASSFGTSSYNEQFF.

The V gene is TRBV7-3, the J gene TRBJ2-1, with 8 bases identical to TRBD1. Trimming took 4 bases from V and 5 from J; bases not matched to a gene: 7. The length of the CDR3 is 15 residues. Germline CDR1 reads SGHTA; CDR2 reads FQGTGA. CDR3 bases: TGTGCCAGCAGCTCCGCGACAGGGGATCACAATGAGCAGTTCTTC. Translating gives CASSSATGDHNEQFF.

The chain recombines TRBV5-1 with TRBJ2-2; 8 positions match TRBD1. Germline V lookup: CDR1 SGHRS, CDR2 YFSETQ. After removal of 2 bases from V and 1 base from J, the junction contained 1 base not matched to a gene. The CDR3 is 15 amino acids. The CDR3 nucleotides are TGCGCCAGCAGCTTCGGGACAGGGAACACCGGGGAGCTGTTTTTT. Amino acids: CASSFGTGNTGELFF.

V and J are TRBV5-8 and TRBJ1-2, with 9 positions matching TRBD1. Germline V gene data show CDR1 as SGHTS and CDR2 as YDEGEE. This CDR3 spans 18 amino acids. The junction had 17 bases not matched to a gene; V was cut back by 4 bases and J by 4 bases. DNA for the CDR3: TGTGCCAGCAGCCCCCTGGGCCCGCCCGGGACAGGGATCTATGGCTACACCTTC. Its protein product is CASSPLGPPGTGIYGYTF.

This clone was seen a single time. The V and J genes are TRBV6-6 and TRBJ2-3; D perhaps matches TRBD2 (6 bases). Germline lookup yields CDR1 MNHNY and CDR2 SVGAGI (reference sequence). The V gene lost 8 bases and the J gene lost 1 base, with 13 bases spanning the gap. The CDR3 sequence is 14 residues long. The CDR3 is CASRRARGTDTQYF. CDR3 nucleotide sequence: TGTGCCAGCCGGAGGGCTAGAGGCACAGATACGCAGTATTTT.

This clone was recorded once. Other DNA sequences from this sample encode an identical CDR3 as well. The rearrangement joins TRBV9 to TRBJ2-1; D is ambiguous. This CDR3 has 10 residues. Germline loops: CDR1 SGDLS, CDR2 YYNGEE. V was trimmed by 3 bases and J by 9 bases, leaving 4 bases between them. The DNA of the CDR3 is TGTGCCAGCAGCGGGCCTGAGCAGTTCTTC. This gives the protein CASSGPEQFF.

The V and J genes are TRBV28 and TRBJ2-7; D uncertain. CDR3 size: 14 residues. Germline lookup yields CDR1 MDHEN and CDR2 SYDVKM. V was pared by 3 bases and J by 0 bases, with 9 bases between. This CDR3 is CASSFALSSYEQYF. The DNA of the CDR3 is TGTGCCAGCAGTTTCGCGCTCAGCTCCTACGAGCAGTACTTC. Full variable domain (remainder filled in from reference TRBV28 and TRBJ2-7): DVKVTQSSRYLVKRTGEKVFLECVQDMDHENMFWYRQDPGLGLRLIYFSYDVKMKEKGDIPEGYSVSREKKERFSLILESASTNQTSMYLCASSFALSSYEQYFGPGTRLTVT.

The chain couples TRBV27 to TRBJ2-7; TRBD1 or TRBD2 may be the D gene (5 bases each). CDR1 is MNHEY and CDR2 is SMNVEV in the germline V gene (reference sequence). CDR3 size: 16 residues. Trimming shortened V by 6 bases and J by 3 bases, and 21 bases separated the two germline ends. The CDR3 nucleotides read TGTGCCAGCAGGCCCGGCCAGGGAGCCCCAATCTACGAGCAGTACTTC. Its protein product is CASRPGQGAPIYEQYF.

The chain joins TRBV30 to TRBJ2-1, with 9 bases identical to TRBD2. J lost 2 bases, V lost 1 base, and 0 bases had no gene match. The CDR3 consists of 14 residues. Germline V lookup: CDR1 GTSNPN, CDR2 SVGIG (reference sequence). For the CDR3, the DNA is TGTGCCTGGAGTGGACTAGCGGCCTACAATGAGCAGTTCTTC. Amino acid sequence: CAWSGLAAYNEQFF.

The chain carries TRBV5-4 and TRBJ1-2; 7 nucleotides match TRBD1. Germline CDR1 SGHNT, CDR2 YYREEE (reference sequence). This CDR3 comprises 14 residues. Trimming at V came to 0 bases and at J to 5 bases, leaving 4 bases not matched to a gene. The CDR3 sequence: CASSLGTGAYGYTF. The CDR3 DNA is TGTGCCAGCAGCTTGGGAACAGGGGCATATGGCTACACCTTC.

The V call is TRBV27, the J call TRBJ2-1; perhaps D is TRBD1 or TRBD2 (5 bases each). The CDR3 extends over 14 amino acids. The V end lost 1 base, the J end lost 7 bases, and 11 bases lay between the germline ends. CDR1 is MNHEY, CDR2 SMNVEV, per germline (reference sequence). CDR3 coding DNA: TGTGCCAGCAGTTTATGGGGACGAGTGAATGAGCAGTTCTTC. It yields the protein CASSLWGRVNEQFF.

The V and J genes are TRBV27 and TRBJ2-7; TRBD2 might be the D (5 bases). Germline CDR1 is MNHEY and CDR2 is SMNVEV (reference sequence). The V gene lost 0 bases and the J gene lost 5 bases, with 11 bases spanning the gap. The CDR3 runs to 14 residues. This CDR3 is CASSLSVFGNEQYF. For the CDR3, the DNA is TGTGCCAGCAGTTTATCGGTATTCGGGAACGAGCAGTACTTC.

This sequence joins TRBV21-1 and TRBJ2-1; the D call in the table, TRBD2, was not verified against the DNA. TRBV21-1 constitutes a pseudogene. The CDR3 consists of 16 residues. The CDR3 reads CASSIEGLAGRGEQFF. The CDR3 DNA reads as TGTGCCAGCAGCATTGAGGGACTAGCGGGAAGAGGTGAGCAGTTCTTC.

The count of this clone is one. This sequence joins TRBV30 and TRBJ2-1; 11 nucleotides line up with TRBD2. This CDR3 spans 15 amino acids. Germline V CDR1 and CDR2: GTSNPN, SVGIG (reference sequence). V shed 8 bases, J shed 4 bases, and the junction held 10 bases outside the gene matches. The CDR3 DNA reads as TGTGCCAGCACAGCCGGGACTAGCGGATACAATGAGCAGTTCTTC. Residues: CASTAGTSGYNEQFF.

This chain links TRBV2 with TRBJ2-7; D tentatively fits TRBD1 or TRBD2 (6 bases each). The V gene lost 0 bases and the J gene lost 3 bases, with 15 bases spanning the gap. This CDR3 contains 16 residues. CDR1 and CDR2 (germline): SNHLY, FYNNEI. Here the CDR3 DNA reads TGTGCCAGCAGTGAAGCTCCGGGGGCTAGGGTCTACGAGCAGTACTTC. It yields the protein CASSEAPGARVYEQYF.

This chain joins TRBV19 and TRBJ2-2, with TRBD2 matching over 12 bases. Germline V gives CDR1 LNHDA, CDR2 SQIVND (reference sequence). Trimming removed 1 base from V and 2 bases from J; junction bases left unmatched: 8. The CDR3 totals 19 residues. CDR3 loop: CASSIVRTSGRTNTGELFF. DNA for the CDR3: TGTGCCAGTAGTATAGTTAGAACTAGCGGGAGGACTAACACCGGGGAGCTGTTTTTT.

With regard to this clone: One junction end disagrees with the germline gene, perhaps due to a read error. This chain connects TRBV9 to TRBJ2-1; 9 bases agree with TRBD2. The germline V gene encodes CDR1 SGDLS and CDR2 YYNGEE. This CDR3 spans 12 amino acids. CDR3 protein: CASDGGGRAKIF. The CDR3 nucleotides are TGTGCCAGCGACGGGGGCGGGAGGGCCAAGATCTTC.

In nucleotides, the CDR3 is TGTGCCAGCAGCGCCCACAGCCGAGATACGCAGTATTTT. Amino acids: CASSAHSRDTQYF. V usage is TRBV27 and J usage is TRBJ2-3; no clear D gene. The CDR3 covers 13 residues. Between the trimmed V and J ends, which lost 6 bases and 5 bases, there was a span of 12 bases. The germline CDR1 and CDR2 sequences are MNHEY and SMNVEV (reference sequence).